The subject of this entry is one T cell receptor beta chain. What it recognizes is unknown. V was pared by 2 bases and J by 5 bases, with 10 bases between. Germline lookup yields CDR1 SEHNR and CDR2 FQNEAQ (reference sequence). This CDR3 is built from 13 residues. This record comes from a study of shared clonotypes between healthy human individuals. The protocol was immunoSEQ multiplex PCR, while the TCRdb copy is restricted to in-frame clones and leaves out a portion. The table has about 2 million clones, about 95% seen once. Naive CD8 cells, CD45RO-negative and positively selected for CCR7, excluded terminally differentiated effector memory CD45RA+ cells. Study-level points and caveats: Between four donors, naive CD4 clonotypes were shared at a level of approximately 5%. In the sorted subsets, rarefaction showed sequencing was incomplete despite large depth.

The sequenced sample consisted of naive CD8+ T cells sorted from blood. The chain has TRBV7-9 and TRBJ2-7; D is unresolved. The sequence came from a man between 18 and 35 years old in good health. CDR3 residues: CASSLRSSHEQYF. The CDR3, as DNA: TGTGCCAGCAGCTTACGGTCATCCCACGAGCAGTACTTC.